This T cell receptor beta chain emerged from a study of T cell repertoires in cytomegalovirus infection. Many counts were recorded for this clonotype. The CDR3 covers 11 residues. CDR1 SQVTM and CDR2 ANQGSEA come from the germline V gene. V was clipped by 4 bases and J by 7 bases, with 10 bases between them. Each CDR3 protein is one row after TCRdb ran MiXCR on the reads. The sample yields approximately 190,000 distinct CDR3 sequences, 7.5% to 10% seen once. The chain employs TRBV29-1 and TRBJ1-1; unclear D gene. The sequence derives from a human donor in good health (CMV status not recorded). Some clones in this sample may be carry-over from other donors' samples. The sample taken for sequencing was PBMCs. The CDR3: CSVGEGLEAFF. The CDR3 DNA reads as TGCAGCGTTGGGGAAGGGCTTGAAGCTTTCTTT.